This is a list of T cell receptor beta chains from one sample in a study of T-cell memory formation after mild COVID-19. MiXCR, applied by TCRdb to the 5' RACE reads, yields one record per CDR3 protein. The sample includes about 180,000 distinct CDR3 sequences, about a fifth of them seen just once. Material: PBMCs or a T cell subset sorted from them (not recorded which). The receptors originated from a young man who had mild COVID-19 (a few samples of this study predate the infection). Cell type and time point are not known. CDR3s include the opening cysteine and the closing phenylalanine or tryptophan. A D gene is named only where the DNA matches it firmly. The size entry is marked missing in some rows and otherwise reads once, few, many or a size class.

size: -
D: TRBD2
V: TRBV20-1
J: TRBJ2-1
CDR3: CSATSGSPYNEQFF
DNA: TGCAGTGCTACTAGCGGGAGTCCCTACAATGAGCAGTTCTTC

size: -
D: TRBD1
V: TRBV20-1
J: TRBJ1-1
CDR3: CSASSHRGGTEAFF
DNA: TGCAGTGCTTCTAGCCACAGGGGAGGCACTGAAGCTTTCTTT

size: few
D: TRBD1
V: TRBV4-3
J: TRBJ2-3
CDR3: CASSQPGQGVVAQYF
DNA: TGCGCCAGCAGCCAACCGGGACAGGGAGTCGTGGCGCAGTATTTT

size: once
D: -
V: TRBV5-1
J: TRBJ1-2
CDR3: CASSSPGRFYGYTF
DNA: TGCGCCAGCAGTTCCCCGGGACGCTTCTATGGCTACACCTTC

size: -
D: TRBD2
V: TRBV4-1
J: TRBJ2-7
CDR3: CASRAGLGNYEQYF
DNA: TGCGCCAGCAGGGCGGGACTAGGCAATTACGAGCAGTACTTC

size: -
D: TRBD1
V: TRBV5-1
J: TRBJ2-1
CDR3: CASSSRQGTTYNEQFF
DNA: TGCGCCAGCAGCTCGAGACAGGGGACGACCTACAATGAGCAGTTCTTC

size: few
D: TRBD2
V: TRBV6-2/TRBV6-3
J: TRBJ2-2
CDR3: CASSYRGGSRELFF
DNA: TGTGCCAGCAGTTACCGGGGGGGGTCCCGGGAGCTGTTTTTT

size: -
D: -
V: TRBV7-2
J: TRBJ1-5
CDR3: CASSLHGNQPQHF
DNA: TGTGCCAGCAGCCTCCACGGCAATCAGCCCCAGCATTTT

size: -
D: -
V: TRBV6-2/TRBV6-3
J: TRBJ2-5
CDR3: CASSYVPETQYF
DNA: TGTGCCAGCAGTTACGTTCCCGAGACCCAGTACTTC

size: many
D: -
V: TRBV5-1
J: TRBJ2-5
CDR3: CASSLVAGSQETQYF
DNA: TGCGCCAGCAGCTTGGTGGCAGGAAGCCAAGAGACCCAGTACTTC

size: -
D: -
V: TRBV27
J: TRBJ1-1
CDR3: CASRKTGRTEAFF
DNA: TGTGCCAGCAGAAAGACAGGAAGGACTGAAGCTTTCTTT

size: -
D: -
V: TRBV10-1
J: TRBJ1-1
CDR3: CASSEKGSGTEAFF
DNA: TGCGCCAGCAGTGAAAAGGGGTCGGGCACTGAAGCTTTCTTT

size: few
D: -
V: TRBV7-2
J: TRBJ2-7
CDR3: CASSPPAYEQYF
DNA: TGTGCCAGCAGCCCACCGGCCTACGAGCAGTACTTC

size: -
D: -
V: TRBV4-1
J: TRBJ1-2
CDR3: CASSQGGGRDGYTF
DNA: TGCGCCAGCAGCCAAGGGGGGGGTCGGGATGGCTACACCTTC

size: few
D: -
V: TRBV9
J: TRBJ2-2
CDR3: CASSVSGVHTGELFF
DNA: TGTGCCAGCAGCGTATCTGGGGTACACACCGGGGAGCTGTTTTTT

size: -
D: TRBD2
V: TRBV6-1
J: TRBJ2-5
CDR3: CASRVAGVRETQYF
DNA: TGTGCCAGCAGGGTAGCGGGGGTGCGAGAGACCCAGTACTTC

size: few
D: -
V: TRBV20-1
J: TRBJ2-1
CDR3: CSASRGENEQFF
DNA: TGCAGTGCTAGCCGAGGGGAGAATGAGCAGTTCTTC

size: -
D: -
V: TRBV7-3
J: TRBJ2-2
CDR3: CASSLLGQGEVTGELFF
DNA: TGTGCCAGCAGCTTACTTGGTCAGGGGGAGGTCACCGGGGAGCTGTTTTTT

size: few
D: -
V: TRBV5-6
J: TRBJ1-2
CDR3: CASRRQGSRGYTF
DNA: TGTGCCAGCAGACGTCAGGGAAGTCGGGGCTACACCTTC

size: -
D: TRBD2
V: TRBV15
J: TRBJ2-2
CDR3: CATSSRGRGANPGELFF
DNA: TGTGCCACCAGCTCGCGAGGGCGGGGGGCCAATCCCGGGGAGCTGTTTTTT

size: few
D: TRBD1
V: TRBV7-9
J: TRBJ2-5
CDR3: CASSLDGQGVTQYF
DNA: TGTGCCAGCAGCTTAGATGGACAGGGAGTGACCCAGTACTTC

size: few
D: -
V: TRBV4-2
J: TRBJ2-5
CDR3: CASSPRDPPYQETQYF
DNA: TGTGCCAGCAGCCCCCGGGACCCTCCGTACCAAGAGACCCAGTACTTC

size: -
D: -
V: TRBV6-4
J: TRBJ1-2
CDR3: CASSQAQGLYGYTF
DNA: TGTGCCAGCAGTCAAGCCCAGGGCTTATATGGCTACACCTTC

size: -
D: -
V: TRBV2
J: TRBJ1-1
CDR3: CASRSLATEAFF
DNA: TGTGCCAGCAGGTCGTTGGCCACTGAAGCTTTCTTT

size: -
D: TRBD1
V: TRBV19
J: TRBJ2-2
CDR3: CASSTRQGFTGELFF
DNA: TGTGCCAGTAGTACAAGACAGGGGTTCACCGGGGAGCTGTTTTTT

size: many
D: -
V: TRBV7-9
J: TRBJ1-2
CDR3: CASSLGDGYTF
DNA: TGTGCCAGCAGCTTGGGGGATGGCTACACCTTC

size: many
D: TRBD1
V: TRBV7-8
J: TRBJ1-2
CDR3: CASSPRTGDGYTF
DNA: TGTGCCAGCAGCCCCAGGACAGGGGATGGCTACACCTTC

size: -
D: -
V: TRBV7-9
J: TRBJ1-4
CDR3: CASSLDGARTNEKLFF
DNA: TGTGCCAGCAGCTTGGACGGGGCTCGGACGAATGAAAAACTGTTTTTT

size: -
D: -
V: TRBV7-9
J: TRBJ1-2
CDR3: CASSSGGDCTF
DNA: TGTGCCAGCAGCTCCGGTGGAGACTGCACCTTC

size: -
D: TRBD1
V: TRBV12-3/TRBV12-4
J: TRBJ2-7
CDR3: CASSPYRGDLYEQYF
DNA: TGTGCCAGCAGTCCCTACAGGGGAGACCTCTACGAGCAGTACTTC

size: few
D: TRBD1
V: TRBV12-3/TRBV12-4
J: TRBJ1-5
CDR3: CASSDLGTGGNQPQHF
DNA: TGTGCCAGCAGTGACCTAGGGACAGGGGGCAATCAGCCCCAGCATTTT

size: many
D: TRBD2
V: TRBV28
J: TRBJ2-3
CDR3: CASSWASGGTDTQYF
DNA: TGTGCCAGCAGTTGGGCTAGCGGGGGCACAGATACGCAGTATTTT

size: -
D: -
V: TRBV7-3
J: TRBJ1-2
CDR3: CASSPTGFGLGYTF
DNA: TGTGCCAGCAGCCCCACGGGGTTCGGTCTTGGCTACACCTTC

size: few
D: -
V: TRBV7-3
J: TRBJ2-3
CDR3: CASSLYSRYTDTQYF
DNA: TGTGCCAGCAGCTTATATTCCCGGTACACAGATACGCAGTATTTT

size: few
D: -
V: TRBV5-1
J: TRBJ2-1
CDR3: CASAEDYNEQFF
DNA: TGCGCCAGTGCGGAGGATTACAATGAGCAGTTCTTC

size: few
D: -
V: TRBV7-9
J: TRBJ2-3
CDR3: CASSSTTEQYTDTQYF
DNA: TGTGCCAGCAGCTCAACTACCGAACAGTACACAGATACGCAGTATTTT

size: -
D: TRBD2
V: TRBV18
J: TRBJ2-3
CDR3: CASSPPGLAGSTDTQYF
DNA: TGTGCCAGCTCACCGCCGGGACTAGCGGGAAGCACAGATACGCAGTATTTT

size: -
D: -
V: TRBV7-3
J: TRBJ2-5
CDR3: CASSRGVGGQETQYF
DNA: TGTGCCAGCAGCCGAGGAGTAGGGGGCCAAGAGACCCAGTACTTC

size: -
D: -
V: TRBV25-1
J: TRBJ2-7
CDR3: CASTSLRDLNEQYF
DNA: TGTGCCAGTACCAGCCTCCGGGACCTAAACGAGCAGTACTTC

size: few
D: -
V: TRBV3-1
J: TRBJ1-5
CDR3: CASSPSVLNQPQHF
DNA: TGTGCCAGCAGCCCTTCGGTCCTCAATCAGCCCCAGCATTTT

size: many
D: TRBD1
V: TRBV12-3/TRBV12-4
J: TRBJ2-4
CDR3: CASSPRTGSPNIQYF
DNA: TGTGCCAGCAGCCCTCGGACAGGAAGCCCAAACATTCAGTACTTC